Each of the 2 T cell receptor beta chains below was sequenced from the same sample in a study of blood T cell repertoires in COVID-19. Sequenced by immunoSEQ multiplex PCR; TCRdb stores in-frame clones only, minus some. The sample has roughly 200,000 clones; over 75% are singletons. Sequencing used peripheral blood. Source of these receptors: a woman older than 75 with active or convalescent COVID-19.

The chain carries TRBV10-3 and TRBJ1-1; D perhaps matches TRBD1 (6 bases). CDR1 is ENHRY, CDR2 SYGVKD, per germline. The V end was cut by 5 bases, the J end by 2 bases, with 9 bases between. CDR3 size: 13 residues. This CDR3 is CAISTQGNTEAFF. The CDR3, as DNA: TGTGCCATCAGTACACAGGGAAACACTGAAGCTTTCTTT.

The chain is built from TRBV6-5 and TRBJ1-1; D perhaps matches TRBD1 (5 bases). Per the germline V gene, CDR1 is MNHEY and CDR2 is SVGAGI. This CDR3 is built from 14 residues. Trimming removed 7 bases at V and 7 bases at J, with 19 bases between. CDR3 bases: TGTGCCAGCACCGGGGTCGCCTGGGGGGGTGAAGCTTTCTTT. This gives the protein CASTGVAWGGEAFF.